Listed here are 27 T cell receptor beta chains from one sample, sequenced in a study of T-cell reconstitution after alpha-beta-depleted transplantation in children. Using unique molecular identifiers, the investigators prepared the TCRbeta library. TCRdb reprocessed the PCR reads via MiXCR and lists one record per CDR3 protein. Here the sample spans about 110,000 distinct CDR3 sequences, 20% to 25% being singletons. The source was PBMCs, mostly from graft donor cells, collected 180 days after TCRalphabeta/CD19-depleted stem cell transplant. Receptors originate from a male patient between 2 and 10 years old who had a stem cell transplant for chronic granulomatous disease, so the T cells may come from the graft donor.

Written as DNA, the CDR3 is TGTGCCAGCAGCTTAAACTCGGTAAGGGGGATACCGGACAATGAGCAGTTCTTC. Amino acid sequence: CASSLNSVRGIPDNEQFF. The V gene is TRBV11-2, the J gene TRBJ2-1; TRBD1 is a possible D gene (6 bases). CDR3 size: 18 residues. CDR1 is SGHAT and CDR2 is FQNNGV in the germline V gene. Trimming shortened V by 2 bases and J by 5 bases, and 22 bases separated the two germline ends.

In its sample, this clonotype was seen many times. The gene calls are TRBV27 and TRBJ2-3; 10 nucleotides match TRBD2. Germline CDR1 is MNHEY and CDR2 is SMNVEV (reference sequence). The CDR3 extends over 15 amino acids. V lost 6 bases, J lost 6 bases, and 9 bases stayed unmatched. CDR3 loop: CASSPGLAVEDTQYF. The CDR3 DNA follows: TGTGCCAGCAGCCCCGGACTAGCGGTTGAGGATACGCAGTATTTT.

This sequence joins TRBV5-1 and TRBJ2-2, with D possibly TRBD2 on 6 matching bases. Germline V gene lookup returns CDR1 SGHRS and CDR2 YFSETQ. Trimming removed 4 bases from V and 10 bases from J, with 14 bases in between. There are 13 residues in the CDR3. DNA of the CDR3: TGCGCCAGCAGCCCGGGAGTACTACCGGAGCTGTTTTTT. Residues: CASSPGVLPELFF.

This clonotype was seen ten or more times. V is TRBV29-1 and J is TRBJ2-7; D gene uncertain. CDR3 size: 10 residues. In germline, CDR1 is SQVTM, CDR2 ANQGSEA. V lost 6 bases and J 4 bases, leaving 7 bases between the germline ends. CDR3 sequence reads: CSVRNYEQYF. As DNA, the CDR3 is TGCAGCGTAAGGAATTACGAGCAGTACTTC.

This clonotype was recorded many times. V is TRBV5-5 and J is TRBJ2-7, with D tentatively TRBD1 (6 bases). CDR1 and CDR2 (germline): SGHKS, YYEKEE (reference sequence). V lost 6 bases and J 2 bases, leaving 15 bases between the germline ends. The CDR3 runs to 14 residues. The CDR3 DNA follows: TGTGCCAGCACTATTACAGGGAAAACCTACGAGCAGTACTTC. Its protein product is CASTITGKTYEQYF.

The chain combines TRBV12-3 or TRBV12-4 with TRBJ1-5; possible D gene TRBD1, 6 bases. The CDR3 length is 14 residues. Trimming shortened V by 4 bases and J by 4 bases, and 11 bases separated the two germline ends. The CDR3 here is CASSSGQPNQPQHF. The CDR3 DNA is TGTGCCAGCAGTTCCGGACAGCCTAATCAGCCCCAGCATTTT.

This clonotype was counted at least ten times. V usage is TRBV2 and J usage is TRBJ2-7; 10 nucleotides match TRBD2. The CDR3 loop spans 14 amino acids. J lost 2 bases, V lost 4 bases, and 2 bases had no gene match. CDR1 is SNHLY, CDR2 FYNNEI, per germline. This CDR3 is CASSGTSGAYEQYF. In DNA form, the CDR3 reads TGTGCCAGCAGTGGGACTAGCGGTGCCTACGAGCAGTACTTC.

The chain links TRBV18 to TRBJ2-3; D not resolved. The germline V gene has CDR1 KGHSH and CDR2 LQKENI. The CDR3 spans 17 residues. V was trimmed by 4 bases and J by 3 bases, leaving 20 bases between them. The CDR3 bases are TGTGCCAGCTCACGCGGAGTAGGGCAAAATCCTACAGATACGCAGTATTTT. Protein product: CASSRGVGQNPTDTQYF.

This clonotype was detected only a few times. This chain joins TRBV20-1 and TRBJ2-3; 11 bases are shared with TRBD2. This CDR3 spans 15 amino acids. J lost 4 bases, V lost 0 bases, and 3 bases had no gene match. Per the germline V gene, CDR1 is DFQATT and CDR2 is SNEGSKA (reference sequence). CDR3 sequence reads: CSARDVSGRADTQYF. CDR3 coding DNA: TGCAGTGCTAGAGATGTTAGCGGGAGGGCAGATACGCAGTATTTT.

This clonotype has at least ten counts. This chain links TRBV20-1 with TRBJ2-7, with a possible D match to TRBD1 (6 bases). There are 14 residues in the CDR3. Per germline, CDR1 DFQATT and CDR2 SNEGSKA (reference sequence). Trimming pared 2 bases from V and 2 bases from J, leaving 13 bases between. The CDR3: CSARSPGHPYEQYF. The CDR3 bases are TGCAGTGCTAGATCTCCGGGACACCCCTACGAGCAGTACTTC.

This clonotype appeared many times. This chain connects TRBV7-2 to TRBJ2-3, with D possibly TRBD1 on 5 matching bases. The ends were cut back, 3 bases at V and 3 bases at J, with 7 bases in the middle. In germline, CDR1 is SGHTA, CDR2 FQGNSA. The CDR3 sequence is 13 residues long. The CDR3 loop is CASSLQGTDTQYF. Here the CDR3 DNA reads TGTGCCAGCAGCTTGCAGGGTACAGATACGCAGTATTTT.

This clonotype showed up just a few times. V gene TRBV29-1 combines with J gene TRBJ1-6; D call uncertain. The CDR3 totals 15 residues. The germline V gene encodes CDR1 SQVTM and CDR2 ANQGSEA. V lost 4 bases and J 0 bases, leaving 10 bases between the germline ends. The CDR3 sequence: CSVVRVRSYNSPLHF. The CDR3 bases are TGCAGCGTTGTAAGGGTACGCTCCTATAATTCACCCCTCCACTTT.

The rearrangement links TRBV27 to TRBJ2-1; 7 nucleotides align to TRBD2. The CDR3 spans 16 residues. With 5 bases clipped from V and 4 bases from J, the junction kept 11 bases outside the gene matches. CDR1 and CDR2 (germline): MNHEY, SMNVEV (reference sequence). The CDR3 spells CASSPPGGRGYNEQFF. The CDR3 DNA follows: TGTGCCAGCAGTCCCCCCGGCGGGAGAGGGTACAATGAGCAGTTCTTC.

This clonotype was seen ten or more times. The genes are TRBV18 and TRBJ1-6; the D gene is possibly TRBD1 (6 bases). The V and J ends lost 10 bases and 10 bases respectively, with 14 bases between them. Germline V gene data show CDR1 as KGHSH and CDR2 as LQKENI. The CDR3 totals 12 residues. CDR3 residues: CATRQEESPLHF. The CDR3 nucleotides are TGTGCCACCCGACAGGAAGAATCACCCCTCCACTTT.

The table lists this clonotype with a count of one. This chain connects TRBV20-1 to TRBJ2-3, with D possibly TRBD1 on 5 matching bases. Germline loops: CDR1 DFQATT, CDR2 SNEGSKA (reference sequence). CDR3 size: 14 residues. The CDR3 nucleotides are TGCAGCTGCGCGCGGCAGGGTCTAACAGATACGCAGTATTTT. Translated: CSCARQGLTDTQYF.

The gene calls are TRBV6-2 or TRBV6-3 and TRBJ2-3; weak D call: TRBD2 (6 bases). Germline V CDR1 and CDR2: MNHEY, SVGEGT. The CDR3 is made up of 15 amino acids. The V and J ends lost 2 bases and 2 bases respectively, with 11 bases between them. CDR3 residues: CASSYRGTYTDTQYF. In nucleotides, the CDR3 is TGTGCCAGCAGTTACCGGGGGACTTACACAGATACGCAGTATTTT.

This sequence joins TRBV5-1 and TRBJ2-7, with D perhaps matching TRBD2 (5 bases). With 1 base removed from V and 3 bases from J, the gap between germline ends came to 14 bases. This CDR3 contains 15 residues. Per the germline V gene, CDR1 is SGHRS and CDR2 is YFSETQ. Written as DNA, the CDR3 is TGCGCCAGCAGCTTGACCTCAGAGGGTAGCTACGAGCAGTACTTC. This translates into CASSLTSEGSYEQYF.

This clonotype is deemed medium-sized. The genes are TRBV20-1 and TRBJ2-3, with 9 bases matching TRBD1. Germline V gene sequence: CDR1 DFQATT, CDR2 SNEGSKA (reference sequence). The CDR3 is 14 amino acids. In DNA, the CDR3 is TGCAGGGGGTTGGGACAGGGCCCCTCGGATACGCAGTATTTT. It yields the protein CRGLGQGPSDTQYF.

This clonotype was counted between two and nine times. V is TRBV6-2 or TRBV6-3 and J is TRBJ2-5; D is perhaps TRBD2 (6 bases). The CDR3 is made up of 21 amino acids. Trimming took off 5 bases at V and 5 bases at J, with 36 bases between the two ends. Germline loops: CDR1 MNHEY, CDR2 SVGEGT. The CDR3 reads CASSHPGISWTRLTSRETQYF. The CDR3 nucleotides read TGTGCCAGCAGTCACCCGGGAATTAGCTGGACCCGCCTGACTAGTCGCGAGACCCAGTACTTC.

This clonotype was detected many times. V usage is TRBV27 and J usage is TRBJ2-3; D is perhaps TRBD2 (5 bases). The CDR3 loop spans 16 amino acids. The germline CDR1 and CDR2 sequences are MNHEY and SMNVEV (reference sequence). V was clipped by 3 bases and J by 3 bases, with 16 bases between them. The CDR3: CASSFQRQVQTDTQYF. DNA for the CDR3: TGTGCCAGCAGTTTCCAGCGGCAAGTCCAAACAGATACGCAGTATTTT.

V and J are TRBV5-1 and TRBJ2-5, with a possible D match to TRBD2 (5 bases). V lost 3 bases and J lost 4, with 13 bases in between. The CDR3 totals 14 residues. From germline, CDR1 is SGHRS and CDR2 YFSETQ. The CDR3: CASSWSRDIETQYF. The CDR3 DNA sequence: TGCGCCAGCAGCTGGAGTCGGGATATAGAGACCCAGTACTTC.

The rearrangement joins TRBV6-6 to TRBJ2-7; D gene uncertain. Germline assignment: CDR1 MNHNY and CDR2 SVGAGI (reference sequence). Trimming removed 3 bases from V and 2 bases from J, with 8 bases in between. This CDR3 comprises 13 residues. The CDR3 protein is CASSYTLTYEQYF. The CDR3 DNA reads TGTGCCAGCAGTTATACACTAACCTACGAGCAGTACTTC.

This clonotype was observed many times. This chain uses TRBV20-1 with TRBJ2-7, with 9 bases that match TRBD2. Germline CDR1 is DFQATT and CDR2 is SNEGSKA (reference sequence). The CDR3 is 14 residues long. The V segment lost 5 bases and the J segment 7 bases; nucleotides outside the gene matches: 12. CDR3 DNA sequence: TGCAGTGCTGTCCCTAGCGGGATTTTGGGAGAGCAGTACTTC. As protein: CSAVPSGILGEQYF.

This clonotype came up many times. The chain joins TRBV20-1 to TRBJ2-3; D gene unclear. Germline-derived CDR1 and CDR2 are DFQATT and SNEGSKA (reference sequence). The CDR3 is 12 residues long. Trimming stripped 3 bases from V and 6 bases from J, with 10 bases between. The CDR3 region is CSARSLVDTQYF. As DNA, the CDR3 is TGCAGTGCTAGGTCCCTGGTCGATACGCAGTATTTT.

This clonotype has at least ten counts. V is TRBV20-1 and J is TRBJ2-1; no definite D call. This CDR3 contains 12 residues. V lost 7 bases, J lost 5 bases, and 12 bases lay in between. Germline V gene lookup returns CDR1 DFQATT and CDR2 SNEGSKA (reference sequence). The DNA of the CDR3 is TGCAGTGGGACGGCGAGTAACAATGAGCAGTTCTTC. Encoded protein: CSGTASNNEQFF.

This clonotype was seen many times. The genes are TRBV12-3 or TRBV12-4 and TRBJ2-2, with a possible D match to TRBD2 (7 bases). The CDR3 is made up of 16 amino acids. Deletions cut 4 bases from V and 7 bases from J, with 19 bases between. The CDR3, as DNA: TGTGCCAGCAGTTACCCATGGGGGGGGGCTGACGGGGAGCTGTTTTTT. Its protein product is CASSYPWGGADGELFF.

The table lists this clonotype with a few counts. The genes are TRBV7-2 and TRBJ2-7; perhaps TRBD1 as D (6 bases). Trimming pared 1 base from V and 6 bases from J, leaving 16 bases between. The CDR3 consists of 15 residues. Looked up from germline, CDR1 is SGHTA and CDR2 is FQGNSA. CDR3 region: CASSLVRWKGGEQYF. The CDR3 region has the DNA TGTGCCAGCAGCTTAGTAAGATGGAAAGGGGGCGAGCAGTACTTC.